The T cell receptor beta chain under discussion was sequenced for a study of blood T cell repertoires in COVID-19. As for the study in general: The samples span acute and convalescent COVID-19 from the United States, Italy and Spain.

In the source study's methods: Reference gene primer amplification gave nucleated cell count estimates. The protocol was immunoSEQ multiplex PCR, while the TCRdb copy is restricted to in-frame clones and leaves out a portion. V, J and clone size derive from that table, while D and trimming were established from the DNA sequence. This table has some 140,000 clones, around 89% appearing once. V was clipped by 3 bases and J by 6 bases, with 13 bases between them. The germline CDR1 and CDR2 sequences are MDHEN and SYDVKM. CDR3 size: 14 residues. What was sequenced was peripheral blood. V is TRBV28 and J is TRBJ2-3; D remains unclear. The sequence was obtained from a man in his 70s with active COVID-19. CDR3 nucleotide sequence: TGTGCCAGCAGTTTCCCCCTTGGTGGCGATACGCAGTATTTT. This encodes CASSFPLGGDTQYF.